This passage covers 3 T cell receptor beta chains from one sample sequenced in a study of T-cell memory formation after mild COVID-19. TCRdb reanalysed the 5' RACE reads using MiXCR and keeps one entry per CDR3 protein. The data contain about 250,000 distinct CDR3 sequences, less than 20% of them singletons. Sequencing was performed on PBMCs or a T cell subset sorted from them (not recorded which). These receptor sequences come from a man younger than 35 who had mild COVID-19 (a few samples of this study predate the infection). Cell type and time point are not known.

This clonotype has just a few counts. The chain links TRBV7-2 to TRBJ1-3; D remains unclear. The CDR3 extends over 15 amino acids. V lost 5 bases, J lost 2 bases, and 13 bases lay in between. Germline V CDR1 and CDR2: SGHTA, FQGNSA. Here the CDR3 reads CASSPRTVPGNTIYF. The CDR3 DNA reads TGTGCCAGCAGCCCCAGAACCGTTCCTGGAAACACCATATATTTT.

The V and J genes are TRBV29-1 and TRBJ2-3; a possible D gene is TRBD1 (6 bases). V was clipped by 7 bases and J by 4 bases, with 15 bases between them. The CDR3 contains 13 residues. Germline values: CDR1 SQVTM, CDR2 ANQGSEA. The CDR3 region has the DNA TGCAGCGGAGGCAGGGGTAGTGCAGATACGCAGTATTTT. This encodes CSGGRGSADTQYF.

In this sample, this clonotype turned up a few times. The chain combines TRBV27 with TRBJ2-7; D unclear. The CDR3 is 13 amino acids. The germline gives CDR1 MNHEY, CDR2 SMNVEV (reference sequence). Trimming removed 3 bases at V and 2 bases at J, with 8 bases between. The CDR3 protein is CASSFSGTYEQYF. In DNA form, the CDR3 reads TGTGCCAGCAGTTTCTCGGGTACCTACGAGCAGTACTTC.